This is a list of T cell receptor beta chains from one sample in a study of T cells in narcolepsy. Assay: immunoSEQ multiplex PCR; the TCRdb copy retains only in-frame clones and omits some. The table includes approximately 17,000 clones, 72% detected once. The sequencing sample was made of CD45RA- memory CD8+ T cells from PBMCs. These receptors originate from a human donor with narcolepsy. Both conserved end residues are part of each CDR3. A D gene is named only where the DNA matches it firmly. Size is stated for part of the rows, as once, few or many counts, or as a class when the clone is expanded.

TRBV23-1	.	TRBJ1-4	.	TGCGCCAGCAGTCAAGGGACCTACGGTGTGCTGTTTTTT	CASSQGTYGVLFF
TRBV10-2	.	TRBJ1-5	.	TGCGCCAGCAGGGACCTTAGCAATCAGCCCCAGCATTTT	CASRDLSNQPQHF
TRBV2	few	TRBJ2-2	TRBD2	TGTGCCAGCAGCGGGACTAGCGGGAGGGCCGCGGGCGGGGAGCTGTTTTTT	CASSGTSGRAAGGELFF
TRBV7-8	.	TRBJ2-1	.	TGTGCCAGCAGCCGACGGGGAGCGGTCTCCTACAATGAGCAGTTCTTC	CASSRRGAVSYNEQFF
TRBV4-2	few	TRBJ2-7	.	TGTGCCAGCAGCCAGCGTAGTGAAGAATCCCACGAGCAGTACTTC	CASSQRSEESHEQYF
TRBV6-5	once	TRBJ2-2	.	TGTGCCAGCAGCTTAATAGTTGGCGGGGAGCTGTTTTTT	CASSLIVGGELFF
TRBV14	.	TRBJ2-5	.	TGTGCCAGCAGCCAGTACGCGTTTGTGGAGACCCAGTACTTC	CASSQYAFVETQYF
TRBV6-5	.	TRBJ2-1	TRBD2	TGTGCCAGCAGTTCAACTAGCGGGAAGGGTGGGGAGCAGTTCTTC	CASSSTSGKGGEQFF
TRBV7-9	.	TRBJ1-1	TRBD1	TGTGCCAGCAGCTCCCCCAACGGACAGGGACTGGTGAACACTGAAGCTTTCTTT	CASSSPNGQGLVNTEAFF
TRBV27	few	TRBJ1-1	TRBD1	TGTGCCAGCAGCCCCGGGACAGGGCCGAACACTGAAGCTTTCTTT	CASSPGTGPNTEAFF
TRBV2	.	TRBJ1-3	.	TGTGCCAGCAGCTCCCAGGGTTTAGGATACTCTGGAAACACCATATATTTT	CASSSQGLGYSGNTIYF
TRBV27	.	TRBJ1-2	.	TGTGCCAGCAGTTTATCATCTGGGGCACCGCTTAATTATGGCTACACCTTC	CASSLSSGAPLNYGYTF
TRBV5-4	.	TRBJ2-2	.	TGTGCCAGCAGCTTCTCTATCGGGGAGCTGTTTTTT	CASSFSIGELFF
TRBV7-2	.	TRBJ2-1	.	TGTGCCAGCGGCTTAGACCCAGCGTACGAGCAGTTCTTC	CASGLDPAYEQFF
TRBV2	few	TRBJ1-5	.	TGTGCCAGCAGTTGGGACAATAGCAATCAGCCCCAGCATTTT	CASSWDNSNQPQHF
TRBV28	.	TRBJ1-1	.	TGTGCCAGCTCCTCAGCGAGGTCCATGAACACTGAAGCTTTCTTT	CASSSARSMNTEAFF
TRBV10-2	.	TRBJ2-7	TRBD1	TGCGCCAGCAGGGGCCATACAGGGGCGGGCGAGCAGTACTTC	CASRGHTGAGEQYF
TRBV4-1	.	TRBJ1-2	TRBD1	TGCGCCAGCAGCCAAGATGAAGGGGGCGATTTCTATGGCTACACCTTC	CASSQDEGGDFYGYTF
TRBV19	.	TRBJ1-2	.	TGTGCGATCTTAGCTAACTATGGCTACACCTTC	CAILANYGYTF
TRBV6-5	few	TRBJ2-3	.	TGTGCCAGCAGTTCTATAGACGGCACAGATACGCAGTATTTT	CASSSIDGTDTQYF
TRBV7-6	.	TRBJ1-5	TRBD1	TGTGCCAGCAGCCCCTCCGGGACAGGGTTCAATCAGCCCCAGCATTTT	CASSPSGTGFNQPQHF
TRBV6-5	.	TRBJ2-7	TRBD1	TGTGCCAGCACCCCATACGAGGGGGCTACCTACGAGCAGTACTTC	CASTPYEGATYEQYF
TRBV30	.	TRBJ2-5	.	TGTGCCTGGAGACCCCTCAACCAAGAGACCCAGTACTTC	CAWRPLNQETQYF
TRBV19	.	TRBJ2-3	.	TGTGCCAGTAGTATAGCTAGCACAGATACGCAGTATTTT	CASSIASTDTQYF
TRBV4-1	.	TRBJ1-1	.	TGCGCCACCGGGGATTGGAACACTGAAGCTTTCTTT	CATGDWNTEAFF
TRBV2	few	TRBJ2-1	.	TGTGCCAGCAGTGGTAATAGCTACAATGAGCAGTTCTTC	CASSGNSYNEQFF
TRBV7-7	.	TRBJ2-5	TRBD2	TGTGCCAGCAGCCAGGGGACTAGCGGGGGGGAAGAGACCCAGTACTTC	CASSQGTSGGEETQYF
TRBV5-6	once	TRBJ2-7	.	TGTGCCAGCAGCTGGGGGGACACTGGCTACGAGCAGTACTTC	CASSWGDTGYEQYF
TRBV5-6	.	TRBJ1-1	.	TGTGCCAGCAGGTCCACAGGGAACGCTGAAGCTTTCTTT	CASRSTGNAEAFF
TRBV15	.	TRBJ2-7	.	TGTGCCACCTCTGACAGTTCCTACGAGCAGTACTTC	CATSDSSYEQYF
TRBV7-9	medium-sized	TRBJ1-4	TRBD1	TGTGCCAGCAGCTTCCCGGGACAGGCTAATGAAAAACTGTTTTTT	CASSFPGQANEKLFF
TRBV7-9	.	TRBJ2-5	TRBD1	TGTGCCAGCAGCTCCAGGGGGCAAGAGACCCAGTACTTC	CASSSRGQETQYF
TRBV6-6	.	TRBJ1-5	.	TGTGCCAGCGGCCCTAGGTCGGGGTATCAGCCCCAGCATTTT	CASGPRSGYQPQHF
TRBV7-9	few	TRBJ2-1	.	TGTGCCAGCAGCTTAGAGCTTGATGGGCAGTTCTTC	CASSLELDGQFF
TRBV5-1	once	TRBJ1-1	.	TGCGCCAGCAGCTTTTTTGGGGCAGGGACTGAAGCTTTCTTT	CASSFFGAGTEAFF
TRBV5-1	few	TRBJ2-3	.	TGTGCCAGCAGCTGGGGGGGCCGGGGCACAGATACGCAGTATTTT	CASSWGGRGTDTQYF
TRBV13	.	TRBJ2-7	.	TGTGCCAGCAGCTCGTCCCTCTCCTACGAGCAGTACTTC	CASSSSLSYEQYF